What follows is one TCR beta chain and its context. These data are taken from a study of patients and donors after allogeneic stem cell transplantation. This CDR3 is 15 amino acids long. V lost 0 bases and J lost 4, with 10 bases in between. Germline V lookup: CDR1 SGHNT, CDR2 YYREEE (reference sequence). Each CDR3 protein gets one entry after TCRdb re-called the RT-PCR reads with MiXCR. The sample has about a million distinct CDR3 sequences, about a sixth seen once. The chain couples TRBV5-4 to TRBJ1-4, with D unclear. This TCR was recovered from a human donor who was either an allogeneic HSCT recipient or a stem cell or donor lymphocyte infusion donor (not recorded which). It is not recorded whose cells these are; they may come from a transplant donor. The sample comprised blood, either unsorted or a sorted T cell fraction (not recorded which). CDR3 nucleotides: TGTGCCAGCAGCTTGGCGGCACCCAATAATGAAAAACTGTTTTTT. Residues: CASSLAAPNNEKLFF.